The 14 T cell receptor beta chains below all came from one sample that was sequenced in a study of shared clonotypes between healthy human individuals. Clones were read by immunoSEQ multiplex PCR, and TCRdb kept only the in-frame ones, dropping some. The sample has about 470,000 clones, about 76% seen once; the top ten hold about 12%. Sequences were obtained from PBMCs. Every receptor here comes from a middle-aged woman in good health. Some clones in this sample may be carry-over from other donors' samples.

This rearrangement joins TRBV11-2 to TRBJ2-7, with D perhaps TRBD1 (5 bases). In germline, CDR1 is SGHAT, CDR2 FQNNGV. The CDR3 runs 12 residues. The V end lost 6 bases, the J end lost 7 bases, and 13 bases lay between the germline ends. CDR3 protein: CASSPKGWEQYF. As DNA, the CDR3 is TGTGCCAGCAGTCCCAAGGGGTGGGAGCAGTACTTC.

The V gene is TRBV7-3, the J gene TRBJ2-7, with D possibly called TRBD1 or TRBD2 (5 bases each). V lost 5 bases, J lost 0 bases, and 11 bases lay in between. The germline gives CDR1 SGHTA, CDR2 FQGTGA. The CDR3 sequence is 14 residues long. The CDR3, as DNA: TGTGCCAGCAGCGCCTCCGGGACCTCCTACGAGCAGTACTTC. This sequence encodes CASSASGTSYEQYF.

The V call is TRBV7-2, the J call TRBJ2-2; the D is unclear. CDR3 length equals 17 residues. V was cut by 5 bases and J by 0 bases, with 16 bases left in between. Germline V CDR1 and CDR2: SGHTA, FQGNSA. The CDR3 reads CASSPHASGANTGELFF. CDR3 bases: TGTGCCAGCAGCCCACACGCCTCAGGCGCGAACACCGGGGAGCTGTTTTTT.

This clone was counted a single time. Different DNA sequences within this sample yield the same CDR3. The V call is TRBV5-1, the J call TRBJ2-3; 10 nucleotides line up with TRBD2. CDR3 length: 15 amino acids. V lost 0 bases to trimming and J lost 4 bases; unmatched junction nucleotides: 2. Germline V lookup: CDR1 SGHRS, CDR2 YFSETQ. CDR3 sequence: CASSLALAGADTQYF. CDR3 nucleotide sequence: TGCGCCAGCAGCTTGGCTCTAGCGGGAGCAGATACGCAGTATTTT.

This clone was counted between two and nine times. V usage is TRBV20-1 and J usage is TRBJ2-1; D is unresolved. This CDR3 contains 11 residues. Germline-derived CDR1 and CDR2 are DFQATT and SNEGSKA (reference sequence). The V and J ends lost 3 bases and 4 bases respectively, with 4 bases between them. The CDR3 region is CSASEYNEQFF. The CDR3 DNA reads TGCAGTGCTAGCGAGTACAATGAGCAGTTCTTC.

As for this clone: This specimen includes other DNA sequences encoding the same CDR3. The chain combines TRBV27 with TRBJ2-1, with TRBD2 matching over 11 bases. CDR1 is MNHEY and CDR2 is SMNVEV in the germline V gene (reference sequence). The CDR3 spans 15 residues. Trimming at V came to 4 bases and at J to 4 bases, leaving 3 bases not matched to a gene. CDR3 region: CASSSGTSGYNEQFF. The CDR3 nucleotides read TGTGCCAGCAGTTCCGGGACTAGCGGTTACAATGAGCAGTTCTTC.

On this clone itself: One junction end does not reproduce the germline sequence, and a read error may be involved. Distinct nucleotide sequences in the sample also encode this CDR3. The rearrangement uses TRBV30 and TRBJ2-2; tentatively, D is TRBD1 (6 bases). This CDR3 comprises 13 residues. The germline CDR1 and CDR2 sequences are GTSNPN and SVGIG (reference sequence). In DNA, the CDR3 is TGTGCTTGGAGTGGGACAAACACCGGGGAGCTGTTTTTT. Its translation: CAWSGTNTGELFF.

The J gene is TRBJ2-7, the V gene TRBV4-2; D is ambiguous. Germline loops: CDR1 LGHNA, CDR2 YNFKEQ. The CDR3 is made up of 12 amino acids. The germline V and J ends were trimmed by 8 bases and 3 bases, with 11 bases remaining between them. The CDR3 reads CASRGPDYEQYF. The CDR3, as DNA: TGTGCCAGCCGTGGACCGGACTACGAGCAGTACTTC.

The gene calls are TRBV5-1 and TRBJ1-2, with 9 bases that match TRBD1. Germline V CDR1 and CDR2: SGHRS, YFSETQ. V trimming: 4 bases; J trimming: 8 bases; junction bases outside the gene matches: 3. The CDR3 has 12 amino acids. The CDR3 nucleotides are TGCGCCAGCAGCGTGACAGGGGGAGGCTACACCTTC. Protein: CASSVTGGGYTF.

This chain joins TRBV5-4 and TRBJ2-5, with TRBD1 matching over 9 bases. The V segment lost 4 bases and the J segment 3 bases; nucleotides outside the gene matches: 4. CDR3 length: 14 amino acids. Germline V CDR1 and CDR2: SGHNT, YYREEE (reference sequence). The CDR3 DNA reads TGTGCCAGCAGCACCACAGGGGGCGAAGAGACCCAGTACTTC. Translation gives CASSTTGGEETQYF.

The V gene is TRBV10-2, the J gene TRBJ2-1; D may be TRBD1 (6 bases). The CDR3 has 13 amino acids. Germline V gene data show CDR1 as WSHSY and CDR2 as SAAADI. V was shortened by 4 bases and J by 3 bases, with 7 bases between the two germline ends. Here the CDR3 reads CASSVDSYNEQFF. The CDR3 DNA is TGCGCCAGCAGTGTGGACAGCTACAATGAGCAGTTCTTC.

The rearrangement links TRBV7-9 to TRBJ2-7; 9 bases fit TRBD1. Per the germline V gene, CDR1 is SEHNR and CDR2 is FQNEAQ (reference sequence). V gave up 5 bases and J gave up 2 bases; unmatched junction bases: 13. The CDR3 spans 17 residues. The CDR3 is CASSPRTGERDTYEQYF. In DNA, the CDR3 is TGTGCCAGCAGCCCGCGGACAGGGGAGAGGGACACCTACGAGCAGTACTTC.

The chain links TRBV10-2 to TRBJ1-5; D may be TRBD1 (5 bases). CDR1 and CDR2 from the germline V gene are WSHSY and SAAADI. The CDR3 sequence is 13 residues long. V lost 6 bases and J lost 3, with 9 bases in between. The CDR3 sequence is CASRDNNNQPQHF. CDR3 DNA sequence: TGCGCCAGCAGGGACAATAACAATCAGCCCCAGCATTTT.

This clone has only a few counts. The rearrangement links TRBV7-2 to TRBJ1-6; D is possibly TRBD1 (6 bases). V lost 1 base and J 8 bases, leaving 9 bases between the germline ends. Germline V gene lookup returns CDR1 SGHTA and CDR2 FQGNSA. The CDR3 is 14 residues long. The CDR3 nucleotides read TGTGCCAGCAGCTTAGAGGACAGAGATTCACCCCTCCACTTT. Translated, it gives CASSLEDRDSPLHF.